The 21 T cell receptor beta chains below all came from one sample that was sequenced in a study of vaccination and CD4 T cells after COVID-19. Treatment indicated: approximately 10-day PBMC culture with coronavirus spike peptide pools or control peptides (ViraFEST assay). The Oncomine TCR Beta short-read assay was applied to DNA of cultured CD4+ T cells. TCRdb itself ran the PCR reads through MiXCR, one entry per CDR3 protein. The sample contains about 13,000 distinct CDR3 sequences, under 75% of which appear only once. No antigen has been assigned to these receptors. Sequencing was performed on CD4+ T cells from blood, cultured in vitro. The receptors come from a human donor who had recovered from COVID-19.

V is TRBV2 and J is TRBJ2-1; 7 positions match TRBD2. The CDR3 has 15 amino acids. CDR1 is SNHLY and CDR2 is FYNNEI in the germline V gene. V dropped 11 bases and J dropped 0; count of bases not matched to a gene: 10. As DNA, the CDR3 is TGTGCCTCCCTGACCGGGGGGAGCTCCTACAATGAGCAGTTCTTC. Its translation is CASLTGGSSYNEQFF.

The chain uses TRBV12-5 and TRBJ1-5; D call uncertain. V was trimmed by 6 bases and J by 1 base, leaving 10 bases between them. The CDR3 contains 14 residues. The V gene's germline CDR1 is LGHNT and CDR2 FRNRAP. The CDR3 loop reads CASGPDGSNQPQHF. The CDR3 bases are TGTGCTAGTGGCCCGGACGGAAGCAATCAGCCCCAGCATTTT.

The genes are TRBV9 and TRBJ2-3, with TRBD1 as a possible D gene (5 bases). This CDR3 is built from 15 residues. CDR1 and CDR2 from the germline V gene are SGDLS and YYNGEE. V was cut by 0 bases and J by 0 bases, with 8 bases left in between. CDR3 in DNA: TGTGCCAGCAGCGTAGTGGGGCTTAGCACAGATACGCAGTATTTT. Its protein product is CASSVVGLSTDTQYF.

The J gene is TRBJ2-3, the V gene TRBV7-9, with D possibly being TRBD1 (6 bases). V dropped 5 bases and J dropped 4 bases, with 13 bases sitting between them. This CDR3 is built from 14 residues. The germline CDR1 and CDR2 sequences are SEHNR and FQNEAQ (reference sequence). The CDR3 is CASSGAKGADTQYF. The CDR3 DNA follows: TGTGCCAGCAGCGGTGCGAAGGGGGCAGATACGCAGTATTTT.

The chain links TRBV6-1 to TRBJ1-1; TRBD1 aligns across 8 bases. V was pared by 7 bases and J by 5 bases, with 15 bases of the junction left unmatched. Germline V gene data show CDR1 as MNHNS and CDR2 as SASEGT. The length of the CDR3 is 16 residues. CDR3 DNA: TGTGCCAGCACCTTACCCGGACAGGGCCGGTATACTGAAGCTTTCTTT. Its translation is CASTLPGQGRYTEAFF.

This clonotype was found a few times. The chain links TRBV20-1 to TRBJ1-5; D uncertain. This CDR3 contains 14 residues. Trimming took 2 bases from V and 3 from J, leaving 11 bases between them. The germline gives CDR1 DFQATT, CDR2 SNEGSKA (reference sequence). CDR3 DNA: TGCAGTGCTAGAAGCAGCACGATCAATCAGCCCCAGCATTTT. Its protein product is CSARSSTINQPQHF.

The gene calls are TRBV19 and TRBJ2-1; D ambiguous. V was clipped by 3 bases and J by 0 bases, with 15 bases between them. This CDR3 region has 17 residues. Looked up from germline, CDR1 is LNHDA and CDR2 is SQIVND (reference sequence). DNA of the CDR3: TGTGCCAGTAGTATCTTCCTAGGGTCGAGCTCCTACAATGAGCAGTTCTTC. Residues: CASSIFLGSSSYNEQFF.

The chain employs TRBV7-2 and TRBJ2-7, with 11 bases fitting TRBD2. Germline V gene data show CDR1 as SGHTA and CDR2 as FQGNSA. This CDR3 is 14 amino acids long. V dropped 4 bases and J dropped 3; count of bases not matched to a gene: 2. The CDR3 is CASSSLAGVYEQYF. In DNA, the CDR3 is TGTGCCAGCAGCTCACTAGCGGGGGTCTACGAGCAGTACTTC.

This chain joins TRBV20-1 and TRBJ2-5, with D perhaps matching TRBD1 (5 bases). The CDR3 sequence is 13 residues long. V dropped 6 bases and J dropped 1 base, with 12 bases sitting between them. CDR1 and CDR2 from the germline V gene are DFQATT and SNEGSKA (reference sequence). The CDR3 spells CSANGAGQETQYF. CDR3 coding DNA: TGCAGTGCCAATGGGGCAGGCCAAGAGACCCAGTACTTC.

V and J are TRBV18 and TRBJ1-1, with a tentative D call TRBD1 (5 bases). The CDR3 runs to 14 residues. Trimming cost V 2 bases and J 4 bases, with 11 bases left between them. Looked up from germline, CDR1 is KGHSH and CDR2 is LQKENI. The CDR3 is CASSPSTASTEAFF. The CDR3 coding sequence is TGTGCCAGCTCACCATCGACAGCAAGCACTGAAGCTTTCTTT.

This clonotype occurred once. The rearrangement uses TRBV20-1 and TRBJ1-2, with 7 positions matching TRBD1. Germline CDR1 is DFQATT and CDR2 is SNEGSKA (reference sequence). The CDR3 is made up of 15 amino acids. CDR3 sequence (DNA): TGCAGCGTCCAACAGGGGTCCGGGAGGAACTATGGCTACACCTTC. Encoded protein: CSVQQGSGRNYGYTF.

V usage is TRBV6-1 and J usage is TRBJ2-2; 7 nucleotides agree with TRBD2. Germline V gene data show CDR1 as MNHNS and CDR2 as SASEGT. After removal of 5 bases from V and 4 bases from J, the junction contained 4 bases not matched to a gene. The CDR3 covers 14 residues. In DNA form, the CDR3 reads TGTGCCAGCAGTACGGGGACTACCACCGGGGAGCTGTTTTTT. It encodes CASSTGTTTGELFF.

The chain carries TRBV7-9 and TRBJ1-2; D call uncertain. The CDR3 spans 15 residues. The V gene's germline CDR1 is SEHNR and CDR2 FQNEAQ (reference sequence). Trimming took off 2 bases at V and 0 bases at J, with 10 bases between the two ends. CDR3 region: CASSLSTAPNYGYTF. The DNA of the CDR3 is TGTGCCAGCAGCTTATCGACCGCACCTAACTATGGCTACACCTTC.

This CDR3 is CASSIGRSGANVLTF. The CDR3 DNA reads TGTGCCAGTAGTATTGGCAGGTCTGGGGCCAACGTCCTGACTTTC. The chain has TRBV19 and TRBJ2-6; D is unclear. V was trimmed by 3 bases and J by 1 base, leaving 7 bases between them. This CDR3 region has 15 residues. Germline CDR1 LNHDA, CDR2 SQIVND (reference sequence).

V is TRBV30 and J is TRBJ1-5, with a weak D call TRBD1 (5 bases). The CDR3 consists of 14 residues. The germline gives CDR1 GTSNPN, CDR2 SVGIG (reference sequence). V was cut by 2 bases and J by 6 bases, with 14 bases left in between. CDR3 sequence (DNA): TGTGCCTGGAGTATCACCCCGGGGGGTCAGCCCCAGCATTTT. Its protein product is CAWSITPGGQPQHF.

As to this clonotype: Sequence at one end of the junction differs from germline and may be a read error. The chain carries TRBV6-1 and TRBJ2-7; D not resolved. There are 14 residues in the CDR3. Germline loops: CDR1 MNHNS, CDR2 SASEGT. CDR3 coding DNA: TGTGCCATCAGTGAGCCGACCAGCTCCTACGAGCAGTACTTC. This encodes CAISEPTSSYEQYF.

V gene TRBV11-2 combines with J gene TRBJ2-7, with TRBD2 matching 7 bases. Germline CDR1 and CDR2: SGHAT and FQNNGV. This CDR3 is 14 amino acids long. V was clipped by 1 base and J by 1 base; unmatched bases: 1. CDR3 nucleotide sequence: TGTGCCAGCAGCTTAGGGGGACTATCCTACGAGCAGTACTTC. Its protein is CASSLGGLSYEQYF. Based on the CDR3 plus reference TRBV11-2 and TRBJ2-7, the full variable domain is EAGVAQSPRYKIIEKRQSVAFWCNPISGHATLYWYQQILGQGPKLLIQFQNNGVVDDSQLPKDRFSAERLKGVDSTLKIQPAKLEDSAVYLCASSLGGLSYEQYFGPGTRLTVT.

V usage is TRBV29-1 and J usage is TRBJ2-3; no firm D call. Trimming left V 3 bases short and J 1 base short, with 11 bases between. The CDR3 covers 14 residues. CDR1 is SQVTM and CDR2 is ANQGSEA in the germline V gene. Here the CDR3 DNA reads TGCAGCGTTGAGGGCGGAGATGGCACAGATACGCAGTATTTT. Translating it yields CSVEGGDGTDTQYF.

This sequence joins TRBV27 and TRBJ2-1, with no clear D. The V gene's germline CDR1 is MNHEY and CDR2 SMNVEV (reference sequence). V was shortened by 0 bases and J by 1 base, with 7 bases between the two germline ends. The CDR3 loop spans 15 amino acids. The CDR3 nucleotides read TGTGCCAGCAGTTTATCTCGCGGATCCTACAATGAGCAGTTCTTC. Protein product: CASSLSRGSYNEQFF.

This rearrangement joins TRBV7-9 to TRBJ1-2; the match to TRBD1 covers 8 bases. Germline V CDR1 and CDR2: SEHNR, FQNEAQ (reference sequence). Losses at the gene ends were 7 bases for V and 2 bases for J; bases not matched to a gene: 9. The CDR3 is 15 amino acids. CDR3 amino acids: CASTLGQGANYGYTF. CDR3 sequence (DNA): TGTGCCAGCACCCTAGGACAGGGCGCGAACTATGGCTACACCTTC.

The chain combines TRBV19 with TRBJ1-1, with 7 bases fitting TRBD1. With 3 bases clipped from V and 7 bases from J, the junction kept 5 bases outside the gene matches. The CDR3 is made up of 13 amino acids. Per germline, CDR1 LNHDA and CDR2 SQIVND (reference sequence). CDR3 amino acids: CASSISGGIEAFF. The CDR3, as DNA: TGTGCCAGTAGTATTTCAGGGGGTATTGAAGCTTTCTTT. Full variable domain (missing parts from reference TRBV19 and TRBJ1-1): DGGITQSPKYLFRKEGQNVTLSCEQNLNHDAMYWYRQDPGQGLRLIYYSQIVNDFQKGDIAEGYSVSREKKESFPLTVTSAQKNPTAFYLCASSISGGIEAFFGQGTRLTVV.